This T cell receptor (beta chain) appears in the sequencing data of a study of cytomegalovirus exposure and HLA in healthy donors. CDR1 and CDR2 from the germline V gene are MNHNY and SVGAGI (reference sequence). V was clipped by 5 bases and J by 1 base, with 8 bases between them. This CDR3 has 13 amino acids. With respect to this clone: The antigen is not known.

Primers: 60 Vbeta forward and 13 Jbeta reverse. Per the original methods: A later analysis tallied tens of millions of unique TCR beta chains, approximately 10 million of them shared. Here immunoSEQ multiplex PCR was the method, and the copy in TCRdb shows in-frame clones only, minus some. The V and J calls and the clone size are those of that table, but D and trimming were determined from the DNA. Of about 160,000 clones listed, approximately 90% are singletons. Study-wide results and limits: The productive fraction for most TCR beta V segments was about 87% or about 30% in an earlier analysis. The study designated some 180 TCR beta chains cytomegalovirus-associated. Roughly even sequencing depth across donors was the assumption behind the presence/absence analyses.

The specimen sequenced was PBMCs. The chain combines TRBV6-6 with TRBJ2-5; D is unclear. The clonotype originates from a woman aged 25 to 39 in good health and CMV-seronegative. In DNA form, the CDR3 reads TGTGCCAGCAGTGAGGAACCCCAAGAGACCCAGTACTTC. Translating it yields CASSEEPQETQYF.